This TCR beta chain was found in a study of T-cell reconstitution after alpha-beta-depleted transplantation in children. Construction of the TCRbeta library involved unique molecular identifiers. TCRdb ran MiXCR on the PCR reads and lists one entry per CDR3 protein. The repertoire holds a few hundred thousand distinct CDR3 sequences, with around 25% as singletons. Study-level points and caveats: T-cell counts and diversity at one year following transplant were attributed mainly to newly produced T cells. Expanded graft clones, several hundred of them, were reportedly the source of alpha-beta T cells about two months after transplant.

Trimming shortened V by 5 bases and J by 6 bases, and 9 bases separated the two germline ends. There are 12 residues in the CDR3. CDR1 is MDHEN and CDR2 is SYDVKM in the germline V gene. The table lists this clonotype with many counts. Its specificity is unknown. The sequenced sample was PBMCs, obtained before TCRalphabeta/CD19-depleted stem cell transplant. This TCR derives from a girl aged 2-10 years with Fanconi anemia, due to receive a stem cell transplant. The chain employs TRBV28 and TRBJ2-3; the D is unclear. CDR3 in amino acids: CASSPLRDTQYF. The DNA of the CDR3 is TGTGCCAGCAGTCCTCTTCGGGATACGCAGTATTTT.